These T cell receptor beta chains were read from a single sample in a study of CD8+ T cells in alopecia areata. Sequencing used immunoSEQ multiplex PCR; TCRdb keeps in-frame clones, though not all of them. The sample lists 50,000 to 70,000 clones, roughly 46% seen once, with roughly half in the top ten. The sequencing sample was made of NKG2D-low CD8+ T cells sorted from blood. The origin of the receptors is a human donor with alopecia areata. Each CDR3 is given with its conserved first and last residue. A D gene is named only where the DNA matches it firmly. Only part of the rows carry a size: once, few, many, or a class if the clone is expanded.

cdr3_length,clone_size,v_call,j_call,d_call,cdr3_aa,cdr3_nt
15,few,TRBV7-9,TRBJ2-1,TRBD1,CASSYTGGSYNEQFF,TGTGCCAGCAGCTATACAGGGGGCTCCTACAATGAGCAGTTCTTC
11,.,TRBV7-9,TRBJ2-1,.,CASSLTPEQFF,TGTGCCAGCAGCTTGACACCTGAGCAGTTCTTC
14,few,TRBV29-1,TRBJ2-5,TRBD1,CSAQLDRGAPWQYF,TGCAGCGCGCAATTGGACAGGGGGGCTCCATGGCAGTACTTC
13,.,TRBV19,TRBJ2-1,.,CASSNEQDNEQFF,TGTGCCAGTAGTAATGAGCAAGACAATGAGCAGTTCTTC
15,once,TRBV27,TRBJ2-3,.,CASSLHLGDTDTQYF,TGTGCCAGCAGTTTACATCTGGGGGACACAGATACGCAGTATTTT
12,.,TRBV10-3,TRBJ2-3,TRBD2,CATATSGDTQYF,TGTGCCACCGCTACTAGCGGGGATACGCAGTATTTT
14,.,TRBV7-9,TRBJ1-5,.,CASSLSNSNQPQHF,TGTGCCAGCAGCCTGTCCAATAGCAATCAGCCCCAGCATTTT
16,.,TRBV30,TRBJ1-4,TRBD1,CAWSAPDRGKEEKLFF,TGTGCCTGGAGTGCCCCGGACAGGGGCAAGGAGGAAAAACTGTTTTTT
14,.,TRBV29-1,TRBJ1-1,TRBD1,CSVAGQGAWTEAFF,TGCAGCGTGGCAGGCCAGGGGGCTTGGACTGAAGCTTTCTTT
15,few,TRBV19,TRBJ1-2,.,CASSIRAGVNYGYTF,TGTGCCAGTAGTATACGCGCAGGGGTGAACTATGGCTACACCTTC
12,few,TRBV29-1,TRBJ1-2,.,CSVEQGRNGYTF,TGCAGCGTGGAACAGGGAAGAAATGGCTACACCTTC
14,.,TRBV15,TRBJ2-1,TRBD2,CATSSWTSSNEQFF,TGTGCCACCAGCAGCTGGACTAGCAGCAATGAGCAGTTCTTC
15,few,TRBV7-9,TRBJ1-2,TRBD1,CATSERQGADYGYTF,TGTGCCACCTCGGAGAGACAGGGGGCAGACTATGGCTACACCTTC
15,.,TRBV7-8,TRBJ1-1,.,CASSSYPRMNTEAFF,TGTGCCAGCAGCTCATACCCCAGGATGAACACTGAAGCTTTCTTT
15,few,TRBV4-1,TRBJ2-5,TRBD1,CASSQAGQRGETQYF,TGCGCCAGCAGCCAAGCGGGACAGAGAGGAGAGACCCAGTACTTC
13,few,TRBV27,TRBJ1-5,.,CASSLASGSPQHF,TGTGCCAGCAGTTTAGCGTCCGGCTCGCCCCAGCATTTT
11,few,TRBV7-9,TRBJ2-1,.,CASSRQDEQFF,TGTGCCAGCAGCAGACAAGATGAGCAGTTCTTC
15,.,TRBV29-1,TRBJ2-3,TRBD1,CSARGQGAFSDTQYF,TGCAGCGCCCGCGGACAGGGGGCCTTCTCAGATACGCAGTATTTT
15,.,TRBV7-2,TRBJ2-4,.,CASSLGSSAKNIQYF,TGTGCCAGCAGCTTAGGTTCGTCGGCCAAAAACATTCAGTACTTC
15,few,TRBV29-1,TRBJ2-7,.,CSVVPVTGPSYEQYF,TGCAGCGTTGTCCCCGTGACAGGCCCCTCCTACGAGCAGTACTTC
12,few,TRBV29-1,TRBJ2-7,.,CSVELAGYEQYF,TGCAGCGTTGAATTGGCGGGGTACGAGCAGTACTTC
14,.,TRBV4-1,TRBJ2-1,.,CASSQLDNFYEQFF,TGCGCCAGCAGCCAATTGGACAACTTCTATGAGCAGTTCTTC
15,few,TRBV19,TRBJ2-5,TRBD2,CASSDLRTSEETQYF,TGTGCCAGTAGTGACCTCAGGACTAGCGAAGAGACCCAGTACTTC
15,.,TRBV7-2,TRBJ2-7,TRBD1,CASSLGRDRGYEQYF,TGTGCCAGCAGCTTAGGCAGGGACAGGGGATACGAGCAGTACTTC
16,few,TRBV7-2,TRBJ1-2,TRBD1,CASSLAIEPGGAGYTF,TGTGCCAGCAGCTTAGCGATAGAGCCAGGGGGCGCGGGCTACACCTTC
17,.,TRBV23-1,TRBJ1-4,.,CASSSRGRGPTNEKLFF,TGCGCCAGCAGTTCCAGGGGCCGAGGCCCAACTAATGAAAAACTGTTTTTT
12,.,TRBV30,TRBJ1-1,.,CAWNTGGTEAFF,TGTGCCTGGAATACGGGGGGCACTGAAGCTTTCTTT
16,.,TRBV7-6,TRBJ2-5,TRBD1,CASSLGSGTGVSIQYF,TGTGCCAGCAGCTTAGGCTCCGGGACAGGGGTATCGATCCAGTACTTC
12,.,TRBV27,TRBJ1-6,.,CASSSDGRALHF,TGTGCCAGCAGTTCGGACGGCCGAGCCCTCCACTTT
14,once,TRBV9,TRBJ2-3,.,CASSDQGRTDTQYF,TGTGCCAGCAGTGATCAAGGACGGACAGATACGCAGTATTTT
13,.,TRBV29-1,TRBJ1-2,TRBD1,CSDGTESLRGYTF,TGCAGTGACGGGACAGAGTCCTTGCGGGGCTACACCTTC
15,.,TRBV9,TRBJ2-1,TRBD2,CASSVGRATSGGEFF,TGTGCCAGCAGCGTAGGCAGGGCGACTAGCGGAGGGGAGTTCTTC
14,.,TRBV29-1,TRBJ2-1,.,CSVRSPDRNNEQFF,TGCAGCGTTCGCTCCCCGGACAGAAACAATGAGCAGTTCTTC
14,once,TRBV4-1,TRBJ2-7,.,CASSQRESSYEQYF,TGCGCCAGCAGCCAGAGGGAGAGCTCCTACGAGCAGTACTTC
11,.,TRBV5-1,TRBJ2-7,TRBD1,CASGAGTVQYF,TGCGCCAGCGGCGCCGGGACAGTGCAGTACTTC
16,few,TRBV5-1,TRBJ2-3,.,CASSSRADSFTDTQYF,TGCGCCAGCAGCTCTCGTGCTGACAGTTTCACAGATACGCAGTATTTT
15,.,TRBV5-1,TRBJ2-3,TRBD2,CASSLELAGADTQYF,TGCGCCAGCAGCTTGGAACTAGCGGGGGCAGATACGCAGTATTTT
17,.,TRBV7-9,TRBJ2-4,TRBD2,CASSPGTSGVSKNIQYF,TGTGCCAGCAGCCCAGGGACTAGCGGGGTATCCAAAAACATTCAGTACTTC
13,.,TRBV7-6,TRBJ2-7,.,CASSLDPLYEQYF,TGTGCCAGCAGCTTAGACCCGCTATACGAGCAGTACTTC
14,.,TRBV7-2,TRBJ2-5,.,CASSLTEYQETQYF,TGTGCCAGCAGCTTAACAGAGTACCAAGAGACCCAGTACTTC
16,.,TRBV7-9,TRBJ2-1,TRBD1,CASSFPGTETYNEQFF,TGTGCCAGCAGCTTCCCCGGGACAGAAACCTACAATGAGCAGTTCTTC
12,few,TRBV2,TRBJ2-1,.,CAVVRRADEQFF,TGTGCCGTGGTCAGGAGGGCCGATGAGCAGTTCTTC
15,.,TRBV9,TRBJ2-7,.,CASSTGLPPTYEQYF,TGTGCCAGCAGCACGGGACTCCCGCCAACCTACGAGCAGTACTTC
12,few,TRBV29-1,TRBJ2-7,TRBD1,CSALTGTGEQYF,TGCAGCGCGTTGACAGGGACCGGCGAGCAGTACTTC
13,.,TRBV7-6,TRBJ2-3,.,CASSPELGDTQYF,TGTGCCAGCAGCCCAGAGTTGGGAGATACGCAGTATTTT
15,.,TRBV29-1,TRBJ2-7,.,CSVAGSEGRSYEQYF,TGCAGCGTGGCGGGGAGCGAAGGGCGCTCCTACGAGCAGTACTTC
15,.,TRBV15,TRBJ2-1,.,CATSRDNYPADEQFF,TGTGCCACCAGCAGAGATAACTACCCGGCGGATGAGCAGTTCTTC
11,.,TRBV20-1,TRBJ2-1,.,CSAKVGIEQFF,TGCAGTGCTAAGGTGGGCATTGAGCAGTTCTTC
15,.,TRBV27,TRBJ2-5,.,CASSFSRGRQETQYF,TGTGCCAGCAGTTTTAGCAGGGGGAGGCAAGAGACCCAGTACTTC
14,.,TRBV7-9,TRBJ2-5,TRBD2,CASRRGLEGETQYF,TGTGCCAGCAGACGGGGACTAGAAGGAGAGACCCAGTACTTC
15,few,TRBV9,TRBJ2-3,.,CASSSRSGRTDTQYF,TGTGCCAGCAGCTCGAGGAGCGGACGCACAGATACGCAGTATTTT
13,.,TRBV5-4,TRBJ2-1,.,CASSWSPYNEQFF,TGTGCCAGCAGTTGGTCTCCCTACAATGAGCAGTTCTTC
14,.,TRBV19,TRBJ2-1,.,CASSIGRQLDEQFF,TGTGCCAGTAGTATTGGGAGACAACTGGATGAGCAGTTCTTC
15,few,TRBV7-8,TRBJ2-7,.,CASSSENGRSYEQYF,TGTGCCAGCAGCTCGGAAAACGGACGGTCCTACGAGCAGTACTTC
11,.,TRBV20-1,TRBJ2-2,.,CSAQYTGELFF,TGCAGTGCTCAATACACCGGGGAGCTGTTTTTT
17,once,TRBV5-1,TRBJ2-6,.,CASSGWDRSSGANVLTF,TGCGCCAGCAGCGGATGGGACCGAAGCTCTGGGGCCAACGTCCTGACTTTC
15,.,TRBV4-1,TRBJ2-2,.,CASSFREQNTGELFF,TGCGCCAGCAGCTTCCGGGAGCAAAACACCGGGGAGCTGTTTTTT
15,.,TRBV27,TRBJ2-1,.,CASSFPPGLASEQFF,TGTGCCAGCAGTTTCCCTCCCGGGCTAGCGTCCGAGCAGTTCTTC
15,few,TRBV19,TRBJ2-1,.,CASSSGRRSYNEQFF,TGTGCCAGTAGTAGCGGACGACGCTCCTACAATGAGCAGTTCTTC